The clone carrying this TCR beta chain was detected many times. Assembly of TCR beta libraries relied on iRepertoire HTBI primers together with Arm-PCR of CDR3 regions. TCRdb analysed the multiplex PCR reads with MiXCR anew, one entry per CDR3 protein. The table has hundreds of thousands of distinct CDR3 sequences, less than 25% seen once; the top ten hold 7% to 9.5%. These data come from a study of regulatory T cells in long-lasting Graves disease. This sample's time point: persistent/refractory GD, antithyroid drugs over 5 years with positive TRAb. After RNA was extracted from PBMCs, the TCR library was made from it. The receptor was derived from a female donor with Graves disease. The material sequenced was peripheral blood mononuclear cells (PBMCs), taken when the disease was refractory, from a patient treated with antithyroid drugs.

CDR3 nucleotide sequence: TGTGCCAGCAGCTTGGAAGAAAATTCACCCCTCCACTTT. It is translated as CASSLEENSPLHF. The chain couples TRBV28 to TRBJ1-6; D call uncertain. Trimming removed 6 bases from V and 7 bases from J, with 10 bases in between. This CDR3 has 13 amino acids. From germline, CDR1 is MDHEN and CDR2 SYDVKM.